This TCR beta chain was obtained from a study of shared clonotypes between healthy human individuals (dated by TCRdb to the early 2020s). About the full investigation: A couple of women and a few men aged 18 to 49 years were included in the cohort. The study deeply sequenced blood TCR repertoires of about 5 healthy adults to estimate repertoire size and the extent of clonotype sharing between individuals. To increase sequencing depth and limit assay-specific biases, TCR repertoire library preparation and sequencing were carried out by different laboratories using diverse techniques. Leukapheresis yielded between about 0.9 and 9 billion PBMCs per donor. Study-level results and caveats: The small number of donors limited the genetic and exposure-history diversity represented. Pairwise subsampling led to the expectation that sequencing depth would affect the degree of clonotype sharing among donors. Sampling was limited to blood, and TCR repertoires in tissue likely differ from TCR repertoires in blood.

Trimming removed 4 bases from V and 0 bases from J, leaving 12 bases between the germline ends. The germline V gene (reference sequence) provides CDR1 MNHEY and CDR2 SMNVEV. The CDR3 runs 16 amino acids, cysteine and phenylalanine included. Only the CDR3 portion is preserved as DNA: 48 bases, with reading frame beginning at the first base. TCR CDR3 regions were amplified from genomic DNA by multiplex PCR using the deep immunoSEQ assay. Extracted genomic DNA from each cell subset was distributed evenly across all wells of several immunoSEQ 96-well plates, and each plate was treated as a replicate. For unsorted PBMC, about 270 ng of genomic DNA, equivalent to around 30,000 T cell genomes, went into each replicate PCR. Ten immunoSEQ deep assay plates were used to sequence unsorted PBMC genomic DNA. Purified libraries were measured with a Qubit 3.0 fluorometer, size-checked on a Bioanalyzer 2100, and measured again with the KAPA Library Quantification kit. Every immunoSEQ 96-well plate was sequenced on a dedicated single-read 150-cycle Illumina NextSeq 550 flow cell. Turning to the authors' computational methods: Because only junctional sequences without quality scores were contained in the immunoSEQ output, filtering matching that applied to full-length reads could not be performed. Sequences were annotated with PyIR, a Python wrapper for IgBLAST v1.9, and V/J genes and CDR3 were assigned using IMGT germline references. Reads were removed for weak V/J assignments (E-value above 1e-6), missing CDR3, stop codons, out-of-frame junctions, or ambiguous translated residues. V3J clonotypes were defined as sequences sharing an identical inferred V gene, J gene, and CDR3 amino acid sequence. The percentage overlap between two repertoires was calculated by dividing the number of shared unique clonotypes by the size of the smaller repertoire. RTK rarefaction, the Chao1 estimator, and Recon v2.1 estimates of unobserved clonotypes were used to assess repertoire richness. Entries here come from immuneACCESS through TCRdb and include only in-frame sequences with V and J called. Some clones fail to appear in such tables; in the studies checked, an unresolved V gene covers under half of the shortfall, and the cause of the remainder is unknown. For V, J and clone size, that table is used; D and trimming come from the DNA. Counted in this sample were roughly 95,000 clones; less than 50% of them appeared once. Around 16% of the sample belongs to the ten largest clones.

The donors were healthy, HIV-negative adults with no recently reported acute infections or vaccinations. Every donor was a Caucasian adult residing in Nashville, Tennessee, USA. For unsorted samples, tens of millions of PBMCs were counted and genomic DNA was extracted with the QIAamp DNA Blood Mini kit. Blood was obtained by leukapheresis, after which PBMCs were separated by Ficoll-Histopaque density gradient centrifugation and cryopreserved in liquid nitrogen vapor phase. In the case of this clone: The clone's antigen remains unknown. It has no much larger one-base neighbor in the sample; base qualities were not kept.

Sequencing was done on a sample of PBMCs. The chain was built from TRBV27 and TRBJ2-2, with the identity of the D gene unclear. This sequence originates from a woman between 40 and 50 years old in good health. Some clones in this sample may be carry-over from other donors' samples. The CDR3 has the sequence CASSSSRVTNTGELFF. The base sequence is TGTGCCAGCAGTTCCAGCCGGGTTACGAACACCGGGGAGCTGTTTTTT.